The T cell receptor beta chain described here comes from a study of high-grade serous ovarian cancer treatment subgroups. The study, taken as a whole, reports: Only CDR3 was analyzed; CDR1 and CDR2 were not.

This clone appeared once. Its antigen is still unknown. The tumor samples were collected prior to definitive surgery or chemotherapy. Germline values: CDR1 KGHSH, CDR2 LQKENI. V was pared by 4 bases and J by 6 bases, with 21 bases between. There are 16 residues in the CDR3. Assay used: immunoSEQ multiplex PCR; TCRdb lists only in-frame clones, some missing. The data contain more than 4,500 clones, about 69% of them singletons. Sequenced material: tumor tissue. The sequence was obtained from a human donor with high-grade serous ovarian cancer. V gene TRBV18 combines with J gene TRBJ1-2; weak D call: TRBD1 (6 bases). CDR3: CASSRDRPGASDGYTF. CDR3 in DNA: TGTGCCAGCTCACGTGACCGTCCGGGGGCGTCGGATGGCTACACCTTC. Full variable domain (outside the CDR3, taken from reference TRBV18 and TRBJ1-2): NAGVMQNPRHLVRRRGQEARLRCSPMKGHSHVYWYRQLPEEGLKFMVYLQKENIIDESGMPKERFSAEFPKEGPSILRIQQVVRGDSAAYFCASSRDRPGASDGYTFGSGTRLTVV.